These T cell receptor beta chains were read from a single sample in a study of T-cell reconstitution after alpha-beta-depleted transplantation in children. One entry per CDR3 protein results from TCRdb running MiXCR on the PCR reads. The sample has about 540,000 distinct CDR3 sequences, about 16% seen once. Sequenced material: PBMCs from the stem cell graft donor, taken from the stem cell graft. These receptors originate from a human donor who donated a stem cell graft to a child with acute lymphoblastic leukemia. The CDR3 runs from the conserved cysteine through the conserved F or W. D genes are given only for firm matches. Clone size is given for some rows only: seen once, a few or many times, or a class if the clone is expanded.

CASSRSLLGSSYEQYF | TGTGCCAGCAGTCGCTCTCTCCTGGGGAGCTCCTACGAGCAGTACTTC | TRBJ2-7 | - | - | TRBV6-1 | 16
CASSSFGEDAGNTIYF | TGTGCCAGCAGCTCTTTCGGGGAGGATGCTGGAAACACCATATATTTT | TRBJ1-3 | few | - | TRBV13 | 16
CASSLELFTYNEQFF | TGTGCCAGCAGCTTAGAACTATTCACCTACAATGAGCAGTTCTTC | TRBJ2-1 | few | - | TRBV7-9 | 15
CASSQDQNRGAFF | TGCGCCAGCAGCCAAGACCAAAATCGAGGAGCTTTCTTT | TRBJ1-1 | few | - | TRBV5-1 | 13
CASRDREVTDTQYF | TGTGCCAGCAGGGACAGGGAGGTCACAGATACGCAGTATTTT | TRBJ2-3 | - | TRBD1 | TRBV2 | 14
CASSLTFGRVYF | TGTGCCAGCAGCTTGACCTTCGGGAGGGTGTACTTC | TRBJ2-7 | - | TRBD2 | TRBV7-9 | 12
CASSPGTSYGYTF | TGCGCCAGCAGCCCCGGGACAAGCTATGGCTACACCTTC | TRBJ1-2 | - | - | TRBV5-1 | 13
CSASGLGWQFF | TGCAGCGCCTCGGGACTAGGATGGCAGTTCTTC | TRBJ2-1 | few | TRBD2 | TRBV29-1 | 11
CASSLRRENEQFF | TGTGCCAGCAGCTTAAGACGGGAGAATGAGCAGTTCTTC | TRBJ2-1 | - | - | TRBV7-2 | 13
CASRSKERGSNQPQHF | TGTGCCAGCAGGAGTAAAGAGAGGGGATCTAATCAGCCCCAGCATTTT | TRBJ1-5 | few | - | TRBV6-1 | 16
CASLRPGAYEQYF | TGTGCCAGCCTCCGCCCCGGGGCCTACGAGCAGTACTTC | TRBJ2-7 | few | - | TRBV12-3/TRBV12-4 | 13
CASSQGGTSGRSEQYF | TGCGCCAGCAGCCAAGGGGGGACTAGCGGGAGAAGCGAGCAGTACTTC | TRBJ2-7 | - | TRBD2 | TRBV4-1 | 16
CASSLRTGGPETSGANVLTF | TGTGCCAGCAGCCTCCGGACGGGCGGACCCGAGACCTCTGGGGCCAACGTCCTGACTTTC | TRBJ2-6 | - | - | TRBV7-3 | 20
CASSILTGLVGSYNEQFF | TGTGCCAGTAGTATATTAACGGGACTAGTGGGCTCCTACAATGAGCAGTTCTTC | TRBJ2-1 | - | TRBD2 | TRBV19 | 18
CASSSRLGLANEKLFF | TGTGCCAGCAGCTCTCGACTCGGATTAGCTAATGAAAAACTGTTTTTT | TRBJ1-4 | - | - | TRBV7-2 | 16
CASSLRAGRGEQYF | TGTGCCAGCAGTTTAAGGGCGGGAAGGGGCGAGCAGTACTTC | TRBJ2-7 | - | - | TRBV27 | 14
CSAGQGKGDNSPLHF | TGCAGTGCGGGACAGGGGAAAGGGGATAATTCACCCCTCCACTTT | TRBJ1-6 | few | TRBD1 | TRBV20-1 | 15
CASSQWTSGYLETQYF | TGTGCCAGCAGCCAATGGACTAGCGGGTATTTAGAGACCCAGTACTTC | TRBJ2-5 | - | TRBD2 | TRBV3-1 | 16
CASSYGAWETQYF | TGTGCCAGCAGTTACGGGGCGTGGGAGACCCAGTACTTC | TRBJ2-5 | few | - | TRBV27 | 13
CASTLRGALGEQYF | TGTGCCTCTACACTTAGGGGGGCCTTGGGCGAGCAGTACTTC | TRBJ2-7 | - | - | TRBV27 | 14